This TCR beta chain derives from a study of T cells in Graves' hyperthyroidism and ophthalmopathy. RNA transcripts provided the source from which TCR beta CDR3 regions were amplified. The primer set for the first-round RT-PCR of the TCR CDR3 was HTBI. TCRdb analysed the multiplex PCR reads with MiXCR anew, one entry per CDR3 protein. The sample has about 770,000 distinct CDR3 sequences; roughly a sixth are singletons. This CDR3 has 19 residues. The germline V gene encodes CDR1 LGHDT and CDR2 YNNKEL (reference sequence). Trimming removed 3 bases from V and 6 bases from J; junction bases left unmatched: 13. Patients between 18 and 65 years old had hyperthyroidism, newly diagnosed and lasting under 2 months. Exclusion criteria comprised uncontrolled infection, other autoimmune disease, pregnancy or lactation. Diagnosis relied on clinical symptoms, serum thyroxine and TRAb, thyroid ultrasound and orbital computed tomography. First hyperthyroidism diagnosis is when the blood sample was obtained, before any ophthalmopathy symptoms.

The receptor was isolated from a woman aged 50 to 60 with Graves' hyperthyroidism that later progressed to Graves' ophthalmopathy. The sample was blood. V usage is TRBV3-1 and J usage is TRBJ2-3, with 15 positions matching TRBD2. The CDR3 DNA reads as TGTGCCAGCAGCCAGGGCCGGACTAGCGGGGGGGCCGGTTTGGATACGCAGTATTTT. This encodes CASSQGRTSGGAGLDTQYF.